The 27 T cell receptor beta chains in this list originate from one sample, sequenced in a study of molecular identifiers for immune sequencing clone quantification. Each CDR3 protein is one row after TCRdb ran MiXCR on the PCR reads. In the table there are over 550,000 distinct CDR3 sequences, roughly 27% of which are singletons. The sample comprised naive CD8+ T cells from blood, with Jurkat cell RNA spiked in. Regarding subset: FACS-sorted CD8+CD4-CCR7+CD45RA+ naive T cells. The receptor source for this set is a human donor in good health. Some libraries in this study had Jurkat cell RNA spiked in.

The sample holds a few counts of this clonotype. The CDR3: CASSLYGGAVEETQYF. The DNA of the CDR3 is TGTGCCAGCAGTTTATACGGCGGGGCTGTCGAAGAGACCCAGTACTTC. The chain recombines TRBV28 with TRBJ2-5, with a weak D call TRBD2 (6 bases). CDR1 and CDR2 (germline): MDHEN, SYDVKM. V was trimmed by 1 base and J by 3 bases, leaving 15 bases between them. This CDR3 is built from 16 residues.

J is TRBJ2-1 and V is TRBV5-6; 7 positions match TRBD1. The V and J ends lost 7 bases and 3 bases, in that order; junction bases with no gene match: 10. The CDR3 sequence is 15 residues long. Looked up from germline, CDR1 is SGHDT and CDR2 is YYEEEE. This CDR3 reads CASGTTGTVYNEQFF. The CDR3 DNA sequence: TGTGCCAGCGGCACCACCGGGACAGTCTACAATGAGCAGTTCTTC.

Many counts were recorded for this clonotype. The chain recombines TRBV29-1 with TRBJ2-1; 7 bases are shared with TRBD1. In germline, CDR1 is SQVTM, CDR2 ANQGSEA. V lost 3 bases, J lost 12 bases, and 5 bases stayed unmatched. This CDR3 spans 11 amino acids. CDR3 amino acids: CSVDTGVGQFF. The CDR3 DNA is TGCAGCGTTGACACAGGGGTAGGGCAGTTCTTC.

This clonotype was seen many times. The gene calls are TRBV5-8 and TRBJ2-1; D could derive from TRBD1 or TRBD2 (6 bases each). V lost 1 base to trimming and J lost 7 bases, with 15 bases between them. Germline CDR1 is SGHTS and CDR2 is YDEGEE. This CDR3 is built from 15 residues. CDR3 protein: CASSLSAGGGNEQFF. Here the CDR3 DNA reads TGTGCCAGCAGCTTGTCTGCCGGAGGGGGGAATGAGCAGTTCTTC.

Comment on this clonotype: Since a much larger clone is just one base distant, this may be a read error. The CDR3 nucleotides are TGTGCCAGCGGCTTACAGAGAACGAACACCGGGGAGCTGTTTTTT. As protein: CASGLQRTNTGELFF. The genes are TRBV7-9 and TRBJ2-2; no clear D gene. Germline lookup yields CDR1 SEHNR and CDR2 FQNEAQ (reference sequence). CDR3 length: 15 amino acids.

At least ten counts were recorded for this clonotype. The rearrangement joins TRBV28 to TRBJ1-2; 7 bases match TRBD1. The CDR3 length is 17 residues. Germline lookup yields CDR1 MDHEN and CDR2 SYDVKM. V dropped 2 bases and J dropped 5; count of bases not matched to a gene: 14. The CDR3 loop reads CASSLQSRDRVTYGYTF. Here the CDR3 DNA reads TGTGCCAGCAGTTTACAATCGCGGGACAGAGTGACTTATGGCTACACCTTC.

The chain carries TRBV10-3 and TRBJ2-5; D unclear. Germline CDR1 ENHRY, CDR2 SYGVKD. V was pared by 3 bases and J by 5 bases, with 10 bases between. This CDR3 is built from 13 residues. CDR3 nucleotides: TGTGCCATCAGTGACCCGATAGGGGAGACCCAGTACTTC. Translating it yields CAISDPIGETQYF.

This clonotype was found a few times. J is TRBJ2-3 and V is TRBV27; 13 bases agree with TRBD2. Looked up from germline, CDR1 is MNHEY and CDR2 is SMNVEV (reference sequence). This CDR3 contains 14 residues. V trimming: 7 bases; J trimming: 7 bases; junction bases outside the gene matches: 5. The CDR3 sequence is CASMGLAGRYTQYF. As DNA, the CDR3 is TGTGCCAGCATGGGACTAGCGGGACGTTATACGCAGTATTTT.

The rearrangement links TRBV28 to TRBJ1-4, with TRBD1 matching 7 bases. With V trimmed by 5 bases and J by 4 bases, 13 bases remained unmatched. CDR3 size: 17 residues. The germline CDR1 and CDR2 sequences are MDHEN and SYDVKM. As DNA, the CDR3 is TGTGCCAGCAGTCCCCGCGGAGGGGGCGATATTAATGAAAAACTGTTTTTT. Translating gives CASSPRGGGDINEKLFF.

DNA of the CDR3: TGTGCCAGCAGTTTTTTCAAACCTAGCGGGGGGGGGGCAGATACGCAGTATTTT. It yields the protein CASSFFKPSGGGADTQYF. The V and J genes are TRBV12-3 or TRBV12-4 and TRBJ2-3, with TRBD2 matching 12 bases. The CDR3 spans 18 residues. After removal of 3 bases from V and 4 bases from J, the junction contained 11 bases not matched to a gene.

This clonotype showed up just a few times. The chain recombines TRBV13 with TRBJ2-6; 10 bases align to TRBD2. This CDR3 is 17 amino acids long. Trimming removed 7 bases from V and 0 bases from J; junction bases left unmatched: 6. Per the germline V gene, CDR1 is PRHDT and CDR2 is FYEKMQ (reference sequence). The CDR3, as DNA: TGTGCCAGCAAAAACCTAGCGGGGGACTCTGGGGCCAACGTCCTGACTTTC. This sequence encodes CASKNLAGDSGANVLTF.

The CDR3 DNA reads as TGCGCCAGCAGCCAAGATAAGCAGGGGTCCTACAATGAGCAGTTCTTC. This gives the protein CASSQDKQGSYNEQFF. The V call is TRBV4-3, the J call TRBJ2-1; weak D call: TRBD1 (6 bases). The ends were cut back, 0 bases at V and 1 base at J, with 10 bases in the middle. This CDR3 has 16 residues. CDR1 is LGHNA and CDR2 is YSLEER in the germline V gene.

The chain uses TRBV27 and TRBJ2-2; 8 bases are a match to TRBD1. V was clipped by 7 bases and J by 3 bases; unmatched bases: 4. The CDR3 spans 14 residues. Germline lookup yields CDR1 MNHEY and CDR2 SMNVEV (reference sequence). Here the CDR3 DNA reads TGTGCCAGCAAGACAGGGGAACACACCGGGGAGCTGTTTTTT. It specifies CASKTGEHTGELFF.

Note on this clonotype: This may stem from a read error, because a much larger clone lies one nucleotide away. The chain uses TRBV4-3 and TRBJ2-7; 9 bases map to TRBD1. CDR3 length equals 17 residues. CDR1 is LGHNA, CDR2 YSLEER, per germline. CDR3 coding DNA: TGCGCCGGCAGCCAAGGAATGCTCGGGACAGGGTCATACGAGCAGTACTTC. This translates into CAGSQGMLGTGSYEQYF.

Worth noting for this clonotype: This may come from a read error, since a much larger clone is one base off. This sequence joins TRBV28 and TRBJ2-2, with TRBD1 matching 9 bases. Germline lookup yields CDR1 MDHEN and CDR2 SYDVKM. The CDR3 sequence is 17 residues long. In nucleotides, the CDR3 is TGTGCCGGCAGACGAGAACAGGGGGCGCGCGGCACCGGGGAGCTGTTTTTT. This translates into CAGRREQGARGTGELFF.

There are a few counts of this clonotype. This chain joins TRBV14 and TRBJ2-1; TRBD2 matches 8 bases. The V and J ends lost 0 bases and 6 bases, in that order; junction bases with no gene match: 13. This CDR3 spans 18 amino acids. Germline lookup yields CDR1 SGHDN and CDR2 FVKESK. This CDR3 is CASSQDSYSGLEGNEQFF. The DNA of the CDR3 is TGTGCCAGCAGCCAAGATAGTTATTCGGGACTAGAGGGCAATGAGCAGTTCTTC.

Worth noting for this clonotype: A much larger clone lies a single base off, so this may be a read error. The chain carries TRBV24-1 and TRBJ1-1, with D possibly TRBD1 on 5 matching bases. Looked up from germline, CDR1 is KGHDR and CDR2 is SFDVKD. The CDR3 has 13 amino acids. Written as DNA, the CDR3 is TGTGCCGCCAGGGAGGCCCCGGAGACTGAAGCTTTCTTT. Translated: CAAREAPETEAFF.

This clonotype appeared many times. The rearrangement links TRBV12-3 or TRBV12-4 to TRBJ2-1; 7 bases fit TRBD2. V was pared by 1 base and J by 9 bases, with 0 bases of the junction left unmatched. This CDR3 region has 12 residues. The CDR3 reads CASSLERGEQFF. The CDR3 nucleotides read TGTGCCAGCAGTTTAGAGCGGGGTGAGCAGTTCTTC.

Concerning this clonotype: A much larger clone lies one base from this, so it may be a read error. The final CDR3 position lacks the conserved phenylalanine or tryptophan, pointing to a likely read error. The genes are TRBV9 and TRBJ2-5, with no clear D. V was pared by 4 bases and J by 7 bases, with 11 bases between. CDR3 length: 12 amino acids. The germline gives CDR1 SGDLS, CDR2 YYNGEE. DNA for the CDR3: TGTGCCAGCAGCTACGGACCGGGGACCCAGTACTCC. Protein sequence: CASSYGPGTQYS.

In its sample, this clonotype was seen many times. This chain links TRBV3-1 with TRBJ2-7; TRBD1 might be the D (5 bases). V lost 4 bases, J lost 3 bases, and 13 bases lay in between. The CDR3 is 14 residues long. CDR1 and CDR2 from the germline V gene are LGHDT and YNNKEL (reference sequence). The CDR3 here is CASSPRQRRYEQYF. The DNA of the CDR3 is TGTGCCAGCAGCCCAAGACAGCGACGCTACGAGCAGTACTTC.

To note about this clonotype: A much larger clone differs from this one at a single base, so this may be a read error. This chain joins TRBV7-9 and TRBJ1-3, with TRBD1 matching over 9 bases. Per the germline V gene, CDR1 is SEHNR and CDR2 is FQNEAQ (reference sequence). The CDR3 runs 15 residues. The CDR3 DNA sequence: TGTGTCAGCAGCTTGAACAGGGGGCCTGGAAACACCATATATTTT. Protein product: CVSSLNRGPGNTIYF.

Of note for this clonotype: A much larger clone lies a single base off, so this may be a read error. The rearrangement links TRBV12-3 or TRBV12-4 to TRBJ1-1, with D perhaps matching TRBD1 (5 bases). Trimming removed 6 bases at V and 12 bases at J, with 17 bases between. This CDR3 is 12 amino acids long. The CDR3 sequence is CASSPHRRRSFF. The CDR3 DNA reads TGTGCCAGCAGCCCGCACAGGCGACGGTCTTTCTTT.

Notes on this clonotype: Here the CDR3 omits its conserved ending phenylalanine or tryptophan, so a read error is the likely source. The V gene is TRBV13, the J gene TRBJ2-3; unclear D gene. CDR3 size: 14 residues. V was cut by 7 bases and J by 0 bases, with 11 bases left in between. Germline lookup yields CDR1 PRHDT and CDR2 FYEKMQ (reference sequence). The CDR3 is CASTSGSSTDTQYS. The CDR3 coding sequence is TGTGCCAGCACCTCCGGTTCGAGCACAGATACGCAGTATTCT.

Comments on this clonotype: Because it lacks the conserved phenylalanine or tryptophan at the end, this CDR3 is likely a read error. The rearrangement links TRBV28 to TRBJ2-7; 16 positions agree with TRBD2. Trimming removed 5 bases from V and 4 bases from J; junction bases left unmatched: 2. This CDR3 is built from 15 residues. Germline V gene sequence: CDR1 MDHEN, CDR2 SYDVKM. This CDR3 is CASSPGLAGGYEQYS. CDR3 bases: TGTGCCAGCAGTCCGGGACTAGCGGGAGGGTACGAGCAGTACTCC.

This clonotype was detected a few times. The rearrangement uses TRBV4-3 and TRBJ1-1, with TRBD1 as a possible D gene (5 bases). The CDR3 is 16 amino acids. Germline CDR1 reads LGHNA; CDR2 reads YSLEER. V gave up 1 base and J gave up 4 bases, with 16 bases separating them. The CDR3 DNA sequence: TGCGCCAGCAGCCAAGGGCTTGGCTTCCAGGGCACTGAAGCTTTCTTT. It yields the protein CASSQGLGFQGTEAFF.

The gene calls are TRBV29-1 and TRBJ2-7; 10 bases fit TRBD1. Germline CDR1 SQVTM, CDR2 ANQGSEA. The CDR3 loop spans 14 amino acids. The ends lost 5 bases at V and 5 bases at J; junction bases unmatched: 9. CDR3 in amino acids: CSVLKGTGVNEQYF. The DNA of the CDR3 is TGCAGCGTTTTAAAGGGGACAGGGGTGAACGAGCAGTACTTC.

This clonotype has at least ten counts. The chain is built from TRBV9 and TRBJ2-7, with D unclear. From germline, CDR1 is SGDLS and CDR2 YYNGEE. Trimming took 4 bases from V and 0 from J, leaving 11 bases between them. CDR3 size: 14 residues. The CDR3 protein is CASSPGWDSYEQYF. In nucleotides, the CDR3 is TGTGCCAGCAGCCCAGGCTGGGACTCCTACGAGCAGTACTTC.